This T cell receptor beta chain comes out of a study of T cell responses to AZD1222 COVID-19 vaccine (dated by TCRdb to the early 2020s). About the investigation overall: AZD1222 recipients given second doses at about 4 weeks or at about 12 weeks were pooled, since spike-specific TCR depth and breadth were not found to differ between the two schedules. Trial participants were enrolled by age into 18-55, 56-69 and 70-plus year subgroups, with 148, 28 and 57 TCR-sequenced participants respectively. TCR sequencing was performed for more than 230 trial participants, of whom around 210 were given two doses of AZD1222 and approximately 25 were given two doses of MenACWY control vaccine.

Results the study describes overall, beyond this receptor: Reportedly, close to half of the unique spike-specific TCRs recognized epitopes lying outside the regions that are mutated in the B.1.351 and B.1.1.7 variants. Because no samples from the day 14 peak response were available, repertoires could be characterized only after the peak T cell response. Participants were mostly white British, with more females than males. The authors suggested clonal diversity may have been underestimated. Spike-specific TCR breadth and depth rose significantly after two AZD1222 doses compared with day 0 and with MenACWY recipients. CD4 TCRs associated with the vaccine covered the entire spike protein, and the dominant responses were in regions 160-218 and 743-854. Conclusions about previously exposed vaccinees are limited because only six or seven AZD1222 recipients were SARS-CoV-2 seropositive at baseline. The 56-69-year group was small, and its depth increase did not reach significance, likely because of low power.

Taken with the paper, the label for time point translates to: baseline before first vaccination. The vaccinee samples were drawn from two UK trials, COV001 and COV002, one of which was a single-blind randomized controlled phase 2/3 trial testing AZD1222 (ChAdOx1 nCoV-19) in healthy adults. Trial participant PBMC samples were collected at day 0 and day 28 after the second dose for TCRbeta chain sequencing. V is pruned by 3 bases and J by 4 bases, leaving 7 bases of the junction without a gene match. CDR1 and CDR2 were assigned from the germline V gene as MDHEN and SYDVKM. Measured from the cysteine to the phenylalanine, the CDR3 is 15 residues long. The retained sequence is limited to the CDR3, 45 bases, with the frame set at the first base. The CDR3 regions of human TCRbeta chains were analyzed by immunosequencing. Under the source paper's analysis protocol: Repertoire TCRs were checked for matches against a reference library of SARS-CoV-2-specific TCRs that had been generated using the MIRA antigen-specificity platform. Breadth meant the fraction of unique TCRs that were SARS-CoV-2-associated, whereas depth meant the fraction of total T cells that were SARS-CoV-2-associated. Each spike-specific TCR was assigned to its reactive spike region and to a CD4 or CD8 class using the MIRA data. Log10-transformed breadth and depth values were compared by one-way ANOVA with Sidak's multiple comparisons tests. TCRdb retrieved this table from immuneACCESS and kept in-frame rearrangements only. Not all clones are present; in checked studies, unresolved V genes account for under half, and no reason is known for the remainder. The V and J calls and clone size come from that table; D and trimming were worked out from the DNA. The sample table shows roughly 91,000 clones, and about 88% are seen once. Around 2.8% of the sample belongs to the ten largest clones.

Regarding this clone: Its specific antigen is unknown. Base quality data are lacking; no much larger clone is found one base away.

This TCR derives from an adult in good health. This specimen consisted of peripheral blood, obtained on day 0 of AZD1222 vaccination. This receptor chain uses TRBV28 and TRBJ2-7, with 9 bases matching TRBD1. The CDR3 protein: CASSFRDRVGYEQYF. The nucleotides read TGTGCCAGCAGTTTCCGGGACAGGGTAGGGTACGAGCAGTACTTC.